This T cell receptor beta chain was recovered during a study of blood T cell repertoires in COVID-19. Study overall: Samples taken during acute and convalescent COVID-19 were collected in the United States, Italy and Spain. Sources were T cells, B-cell-depleted T cells, or PBMCs; the material itself was cDNA or gDNA.

V lost 2 bases to trimming and J lost 4 bases; unmatched junction nucleotides: 1. Looked up from germline, CDR1 is MDHEN and CDR2 is SYDVKM. CDR3 size: 14 residues. Methods used by the authors: Using reference gene primer amplification, nucleated cell counts were estimated. Assay used: immunoSEQ multiplex PCR; TCRdb lists only in-frame clones, some missing. From that table come the V and J calls and clone size; the DNA was used to work out D and trimming. Among around 70,000 clones listed, 65% to 80% were seen once. The sequencing sample was made of peripheral blood. The clonotype originates from a human donor in a cohort sampled during active COVID-19. This rearrangement joins TRBV28 to TRBJ2-2, with TRBD1 matching 7 bases. The CDR3, as DNA: TGTGCCAGCAGTTTAGACAGGGTCACCGGGGAGCTGTTTTTT. This encodes CASSLDRVTGELFF.